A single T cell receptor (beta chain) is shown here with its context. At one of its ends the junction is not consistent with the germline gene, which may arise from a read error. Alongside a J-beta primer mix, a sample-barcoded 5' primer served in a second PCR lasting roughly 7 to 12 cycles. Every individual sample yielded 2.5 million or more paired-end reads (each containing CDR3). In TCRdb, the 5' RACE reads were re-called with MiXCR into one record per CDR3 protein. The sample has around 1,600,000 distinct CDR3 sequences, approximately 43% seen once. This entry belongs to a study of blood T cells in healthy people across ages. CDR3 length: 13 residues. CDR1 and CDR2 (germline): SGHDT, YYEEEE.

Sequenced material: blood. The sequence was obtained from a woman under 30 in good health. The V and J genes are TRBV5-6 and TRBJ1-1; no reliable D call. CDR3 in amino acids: CASSIRHRTEAFF. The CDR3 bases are TGTGCCAGCAGCATACGACACCGCACTGAGGCTTTCTTT.